A selection of T cell receptor beta chains follows, all from one sample in a study of control samples from healthy donors and cancer patients. Only in-frame clones appear in the TCRdb table, and some are missing; sequencing was by immunoSEQ multiplex PCR. The table has roughly 73,000 clones, approximately 80% seen once; the top ten hold approximately 30%. Sequencing was done on a sample of blood. All receptors derive from a man in his fifties in good health. CDR3s include the opening cysteine and the closing phenylalanine or tryptophan. D genes are given only for firm matches. Size values are once, few and many counts, or a class for expanded clones, and some rows have none.

once | - | TRBJ2-7 | TRBV11-1 | TGTGCCAGCAGCTTAGAGGACACAGCCTACGAGCAGTACTTC | CASSLEDTAYEQYF
- | - | TRBJ1-1 | TRBV6-5 | TGTGCCAGCAGTTACTCGGTTGGGCTAGAAGCTTTCTTT | CASSYSVGLEAFF
few | - | TRBJ2-7 | TRBV30 | TGTGCCTGGAGTCCACCCCCCGGCTCCTACGAGCAGTACTTC | CAWSPPPGSYEQYF
once | TRBD2 | TRBJ2-3 | TRBV7-2 | TGTGCCAGCAGCCCCCCGGGACTAGCCTCCACAGATACGCAGTATTTT | CASSPPGLASTDTQYF
- | - | TRBJ1-1 | TRBV6-2/TRBV6-3 | TGTGCCAGCAGTTCAAGGACACAGAACACTGAAGCTTTCTTT | CASSSRTQNTEAFF
once | - | TRBJ2-7 | TRBV6-5 | TGTGCCAGCAGTTACGGGGGATCCCCTTCTTTATACGAGCAGTACTTC | CASSYGGSPSLYEQYF
- | - | TRBJ1-1 | TRBV6-5 | TGTGCCAGCAGTTATAATGCCGGGACTGAAGCTTTCTTT | CASSYNAGTEAFF
- | - | TRBJ2-5 | TRBV6-5 | TGTGCCAGTCTACTCCTGGGGGGCCAAGAGACCCAGTACTTC | CASLLLGGQETQYF
- | TRBD1 | TRBJ2-7 | TRBV19 | TGTGCCAGTAGTATCGCGACAGGGGCCTACGAGCAGTACTTC | CASSIATGAYEQYF
- | TRBD1 | TRBJ1-2 | TRBV3-1/TRBV3-2 | TGTGCCAGCAGCCAAGATCCCAGGGGGAAAGGCTACACCTTC | CASSQDPRGKGYTF
- | - | TRBJ1-3 | TRBV11-2 | TGTGCCAGCAGCTTAGATTTCGGCAGCTCTGGAAACACCATATATTTT | CASSLDFGSSGNTIYF
- | - | TRBJ1-3 | TRBV5-1 | TGCGCCAGCAGCAACAACAACCTCGGTACTGGAAACACCATATATTTT | CASSNNNLGTGNTIYF
- | TRBD2 | TRBJ2-5 | TRBV6-5 | TGTGCCAGCAGTCCCCCAGGGAGGGCCCAGTACTTC | CASSPPGRAQYF
few | - | TRBJ1-2 | TRBV28 | TGTGCCAGCAGTTTACCCTCGACAGTTTATGGCTACACCTTC | CASSLPSTVYGYTF
- | - | TRBJ2-3 | TRBV6-4 | TGTGCCAGCAGTGATCAGAGCACAGATACGCAGTATTTT | CASSDQSTDTQYF
once | - | TRBJ1-1 | TRBV9 | TGTGCCAGCAGCGTAGGTCGGCAAGCAGTATGGAACACTGAAGCTTTCTTT | CASSVGRQAVWNTEAFF
- | - | TRBJ1-1 | TRBV9 | TGTGCCAGCAGCGTCGACCCGCAAATGTACCAGGGGAACACTGAAGCTTTCTTT | CASSVDPQMYQGNTEAFF
- | TRBD2 | TRBJ2-5 | TRBV6-5 | TGTGCCAGCAGGGGGACTAGCGGGTACCAAGAGACCCAGTACTTC | CASRGTSGYQETQYF
medium-sized | TRBD1 | TRBJ1-1 | TRBV7-9 | TGTGCCAGCAGCCGAGGGGGCGGGCGCACTGAAGCTTTCTTT | CASSRGGGRTEAFF
once | TRBD2 | TRBJ2-7 | TRBV6-5 | TGTGCCAGCGGGCCTCGGGGGGAGCGGGCCTTTAAGCAGTACTTC | CASGPRGERAFKQYF
- | - | TRBJ1-2 | TRBV5-4 | TGTGCCAGCAGCCCGGGACAAGACTTCTATGGCTACACCTTC | CASSPGQDFYGYTF
- | TRBD2 | TRBJ2-1 | TRBV4-3 | TGCGCCAGCAGCCAAGATCCGACTAGCGGGGGCTTCTACAATGAGCAGTTCTTC | CASSQDPTSGGFYNEQFF
- | - | TRBJ1-5 | TRBV2 | TGTGCCAGCAGTGGAAGGACAGCCAATCAGCCCCAGCATTTT | CASSGRTANQPQHF
- | - | TRBJ1-2 | TRBV19 | TGTGCCAGTAGTATAGAGTACCGGGGTCTCAGCGGCTACACCTTC | CASSIEYRGLSGYTF
- | TRBD2 | TRBJ2-7 | TRBV4-1 | TGCGCCAGCAGCCAAGATGTAGTAGCGGGACGCAACGAGCAGTACTTC | CASSQDVVAGRNEQYF